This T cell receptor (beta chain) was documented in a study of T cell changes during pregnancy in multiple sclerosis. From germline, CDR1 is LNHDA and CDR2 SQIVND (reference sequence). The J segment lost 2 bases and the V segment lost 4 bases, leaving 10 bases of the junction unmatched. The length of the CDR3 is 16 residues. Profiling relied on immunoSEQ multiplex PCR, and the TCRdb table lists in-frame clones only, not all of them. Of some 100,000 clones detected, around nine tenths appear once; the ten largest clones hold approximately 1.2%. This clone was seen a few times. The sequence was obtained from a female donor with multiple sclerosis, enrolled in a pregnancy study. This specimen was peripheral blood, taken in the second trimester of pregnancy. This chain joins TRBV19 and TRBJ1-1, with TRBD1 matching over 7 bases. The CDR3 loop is CASSTHNRGINTEAFF. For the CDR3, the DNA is TGTGCCAGTAGTACGCACAACAGGGGAATCAACACTGAAGCTTTCTTT. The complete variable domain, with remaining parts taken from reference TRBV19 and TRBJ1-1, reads DGGITQSPKYLFRKEGQNVTLSCEQNLNHDAMYWYRQDPGQGLRLIYYSQIVNDFQKGDIAEGYSVSREKKESFPLTVTSAQKNPTAFYLCASSTHNRGINTEAFFGQGTRLTVV.